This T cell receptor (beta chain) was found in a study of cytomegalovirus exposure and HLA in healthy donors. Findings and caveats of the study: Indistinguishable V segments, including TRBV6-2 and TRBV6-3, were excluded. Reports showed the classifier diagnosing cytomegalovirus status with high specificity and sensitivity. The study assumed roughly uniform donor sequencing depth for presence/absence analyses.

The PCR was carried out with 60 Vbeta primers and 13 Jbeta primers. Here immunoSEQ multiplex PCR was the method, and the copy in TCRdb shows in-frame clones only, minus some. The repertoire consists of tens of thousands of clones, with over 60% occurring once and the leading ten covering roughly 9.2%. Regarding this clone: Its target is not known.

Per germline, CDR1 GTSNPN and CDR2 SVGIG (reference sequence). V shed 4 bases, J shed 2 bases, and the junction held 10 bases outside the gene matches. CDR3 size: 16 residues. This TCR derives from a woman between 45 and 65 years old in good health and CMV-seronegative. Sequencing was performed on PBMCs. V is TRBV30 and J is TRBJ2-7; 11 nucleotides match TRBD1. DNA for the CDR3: TGTGCCTGGACGAAAGAGAGGACAGGGGGCCCCTACGAGCAGTACTTC. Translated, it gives CAWTKERTGGPYEQYF.